The clone carrying this T cell receptor (beta chain) occurred a few times. Its antigen is still unknown. The data derive from a study of human T cells and chemical hapten exposure. Across the study: TCR yield per sample varied, mainly due to pooled library volumes.

Germline V gene sequence: CDR1 LNHDA, CDR2 SQIVND (reference sequence). The ends were cut back, 5 bases at V and 1 base at J, with 15 bases in the middle. The CDR3 covers 15 residues. Study findings and constraints: TCRs above 1 in 1000 frequency did not change with DPC sensitization.

Individual cDNA molecules in this library carried unique molecular identifiers. As processed by the authors: Individual samples carried between 23,224 and 690,600 TCRs, with 95,638 as the median. TCRdb processed the reads anew with MiXCR; each CDR3 protein has one entry. These V and J calls originate from TCRdb's pipeline instead of the authors' own analysis. The sample records about 120,000 distinct CDR3 sequences, about 7.7% being singletons. Extraction yielded total RNA from whole blood (unfractionated). The gene calls are TRBV19 and TRBJ2-7, with D possibly being TRBD2 (6 bases). Sequencing was carried out using whole blood. This receptor was obtained from a human donor in good health. Some clones in this sample may be carry-over from other donors' samples. CDR3 region: CASSPRDSSSYEQYF. In DNA, the CDR3 is TGTGCCAGTAGTCCCCGGGACTCCTCATCCTACGAGCAGTACTTC.